This T cell receptor (beta chain) originates from a study of regulatory T cells in long-lasting Graves disease. This clonotype has a handful of counts. This CDR3 is built from 12 residues. V shed 7 bases and J shed 7 bases, with 13 bases lying between them. Per germline, CDR1 MNHNS and CDR2 SASEGT. This sample's time point: persistent/refractory GD, antithyroid drugs over 5 years with positive TRAb. The TCR library was made from RNA that had been extracted from PBMCs in TRIzol. According to the study, TCR beta libraries were built with iRepertoire HTBI primers and CDR3-region Arm-PCR. Original data processing: Identified segments across samples numbered roughly 60 TRBV and roughly 15 TRBJ. In TCRdb, the multiplex PCR reads were re-called with MiXCR into one record per CDR3 protein. These V and J calls derive from TCRdb rather than the authors' analysis. This sample has a few hundred thousand distinct CDR3 sequences, with about a quarter found just once.

The chain uses TRBV6-1 and TRBJ1-2, with a weak D call TRBD1 (6 bases). The starting material was peripheral blood mononuclear cells (PBMCs), obtained when the disease was refractory, from a patient treated with antithyroid drugs. The receptor comes from a female donor with Graves disease. The CDR3 sequence is CASTDGGLGYTF. The DNA for the CDR3 is TGTGCCAGCACCGACGGGGGGCTTGGCTACACCTTC.